This T cell receptor (beta chain) was observed in a study of blood T cell repertoires in COVID-19. Study as a whole: The origin of the acute and convalescent COVID-19 samples was the United States, Italy and Spain.

Germline-derived CDR1 and CDR2 are LGHNA and YSLEER. The CDR3 sequence is 15 residues long. The junction had 14 bases not matched to a gene; V was cut back by 3 bases and J by 10 bases. In the original analysis: Cell counts per sample came from amplifying reference gene primers. Measured with immunoSEQ multiplex PCR; TCRdb has only the in-frame clones, and not every one. V, J and clone size are taken as reported in that table, and D and trimming were inferred from the DNA itself. Counted here are fewer than 400,000 clones, around four fifths occurring once; the ten biggest clones make up around 3%. The V and J genes are TRBV4-3 and TRBJ1-1, with 7 bases matching TRBD1. This TCR came from a man aged 25-45 years with active or convalescent COVID-19. Sequencing used peripheral blood. CDR3 amino acids: CASSHTLDGTAAAFF. As DNA, the CDR3 is TGCGCCAGCAGCCACACCCTGGACGGGACAGCGGCAGCTTTCTTT.